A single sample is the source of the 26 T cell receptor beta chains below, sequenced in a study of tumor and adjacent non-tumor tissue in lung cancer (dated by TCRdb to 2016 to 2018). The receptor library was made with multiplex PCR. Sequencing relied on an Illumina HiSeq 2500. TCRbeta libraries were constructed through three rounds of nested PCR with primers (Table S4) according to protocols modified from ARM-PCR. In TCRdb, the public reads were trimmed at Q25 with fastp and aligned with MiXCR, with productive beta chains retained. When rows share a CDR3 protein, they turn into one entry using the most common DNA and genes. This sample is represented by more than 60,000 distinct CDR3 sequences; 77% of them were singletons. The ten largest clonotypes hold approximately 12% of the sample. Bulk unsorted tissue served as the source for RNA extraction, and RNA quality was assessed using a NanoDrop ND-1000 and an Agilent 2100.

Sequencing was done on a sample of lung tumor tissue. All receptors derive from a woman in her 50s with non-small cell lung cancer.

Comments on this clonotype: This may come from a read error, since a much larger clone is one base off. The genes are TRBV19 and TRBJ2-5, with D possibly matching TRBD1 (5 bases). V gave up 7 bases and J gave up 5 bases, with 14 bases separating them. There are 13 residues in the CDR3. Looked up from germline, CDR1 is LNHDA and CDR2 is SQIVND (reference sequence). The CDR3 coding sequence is TGTGCCAGTATTGCGGACCCAGGGGAGACCCAGTACTTC. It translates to CASIADPGETQYF.

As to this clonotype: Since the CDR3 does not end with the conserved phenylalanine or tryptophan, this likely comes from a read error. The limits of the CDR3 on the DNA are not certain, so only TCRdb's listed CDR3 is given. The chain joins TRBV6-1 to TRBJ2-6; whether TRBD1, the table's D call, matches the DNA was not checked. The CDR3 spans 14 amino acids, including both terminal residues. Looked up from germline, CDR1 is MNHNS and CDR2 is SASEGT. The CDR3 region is CASSEMDSSNVLIS.

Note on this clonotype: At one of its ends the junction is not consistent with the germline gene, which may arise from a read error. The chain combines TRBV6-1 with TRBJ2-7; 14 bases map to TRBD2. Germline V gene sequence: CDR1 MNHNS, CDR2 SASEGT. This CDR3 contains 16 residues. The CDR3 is CASSRTSGRPFYEKYF. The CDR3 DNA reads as TGTGCCAGCAGCCGGACTAGCGGGAGGCCTTTCTACGAGAAGTATTTC.

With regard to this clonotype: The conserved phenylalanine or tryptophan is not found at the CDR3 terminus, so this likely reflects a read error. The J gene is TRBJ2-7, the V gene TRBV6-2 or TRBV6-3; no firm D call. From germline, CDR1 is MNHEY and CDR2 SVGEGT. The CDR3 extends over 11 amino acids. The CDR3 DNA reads TGTGCCACCAGTAACTACTACGAGCAGTACCTC. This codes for CATSNYYEQYL.

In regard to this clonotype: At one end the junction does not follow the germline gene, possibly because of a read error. The CDR3 protein is CASGYTRDTRELYF. The CDR3 bases are TGTGCTAGCGGCTATACTAGAGACACCAGGGAGTTGTATTTT. V and J are TRBV11-2 and TRBJ2-2; TRBD2 is a possible D gene (6 bases). The germline gives CDR1 SGHAT, CDR2 FQNNGV. The CDR3 is 14 residues long.

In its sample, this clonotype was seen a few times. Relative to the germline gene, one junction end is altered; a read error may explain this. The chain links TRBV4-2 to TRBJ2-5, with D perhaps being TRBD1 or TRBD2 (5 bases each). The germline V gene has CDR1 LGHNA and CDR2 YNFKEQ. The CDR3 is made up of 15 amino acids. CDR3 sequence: CASSQVPGGQEIQYF. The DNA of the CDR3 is TGTGCCAGCAGCCAAGTTCCCGGAGGACAAGAGATCCAGTACTTC.

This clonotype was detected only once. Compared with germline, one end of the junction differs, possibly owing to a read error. The CDR3, as DNA: TGTGTCAACAGCCTAGCGGGGGGCACCGGGGAGCTGCTTTTT. Protein: CVNSLAGGTGELLF. The rearrangement uses TRBV11-3 and TRBJ2-2; 11 bases align to TRBD2. This CDR3 has 14 residues. Germline CDR1 SGHNT, CDR2 YENEEA.

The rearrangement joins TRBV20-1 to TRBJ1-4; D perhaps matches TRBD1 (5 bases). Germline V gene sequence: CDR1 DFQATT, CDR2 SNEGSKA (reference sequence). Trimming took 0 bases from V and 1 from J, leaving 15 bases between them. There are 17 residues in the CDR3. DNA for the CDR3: TGCAGTGCTAGAGATCTGGCCAGGGACGGAACTAATGAAAAACTGTTTTTT. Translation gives CSARDLARDGTNEKLFF.

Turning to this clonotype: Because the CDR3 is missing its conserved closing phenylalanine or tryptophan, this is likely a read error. The CDR3 DNA is TGTGCCAGCAGCCAAGGACACCAAGAGGCCCAGTACCTC. Translated, it gives CASSQGHQEAQYL. This chain joins TRBV5-5 and TRBJ2-5; perhaps TRBD1 as D (5 bases). The CDR3 runs 13 residues. Germline CDR1 is SGHKS and CDR2 is YYEKEE (reference sequence).

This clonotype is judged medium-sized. CDR3 in amino acids: CASSLFGTIDNEQFF. DNA of the CDR3: TGTGCCAGCAGTTTATTTGGGACCATCGACAATGAGCAGTTCTTC. The chain employs TRBV12-3 or TRBV12-4 and TRBJ2-1; D is possibly TRBD1 or TRBD2 (5 bases each). The V end was cut by 2 bases, the J end by 5 bases, with 13 bases between. The length of the CDR3 is 15 residues.

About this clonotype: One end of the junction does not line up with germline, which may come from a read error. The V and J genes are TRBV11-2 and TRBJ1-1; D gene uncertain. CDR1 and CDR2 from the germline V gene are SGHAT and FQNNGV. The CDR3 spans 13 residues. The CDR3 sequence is CANSFQHNIDAFF. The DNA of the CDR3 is TGTGCCAACAGCTTCCAGCATAACATTGATGCTTTCTTT.

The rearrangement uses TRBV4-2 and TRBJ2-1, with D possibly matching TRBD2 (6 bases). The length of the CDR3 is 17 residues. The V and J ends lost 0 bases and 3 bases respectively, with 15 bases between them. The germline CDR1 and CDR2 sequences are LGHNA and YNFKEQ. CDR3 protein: CASSQEGGGRLYNEQFF. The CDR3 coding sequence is TGTGCCAGCAGCCAAGAGGGGGGTGGGAGGCTCTACAATGAGCAGTTCTTC.

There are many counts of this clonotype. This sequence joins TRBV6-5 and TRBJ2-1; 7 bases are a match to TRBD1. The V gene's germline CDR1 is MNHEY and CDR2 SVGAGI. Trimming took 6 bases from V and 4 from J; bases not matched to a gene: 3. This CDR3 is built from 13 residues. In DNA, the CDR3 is TGTGCCAGCAGATGGGGACAGTACAATGAGCAGTTCTTC. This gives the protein CASRWGQYNEQFF.

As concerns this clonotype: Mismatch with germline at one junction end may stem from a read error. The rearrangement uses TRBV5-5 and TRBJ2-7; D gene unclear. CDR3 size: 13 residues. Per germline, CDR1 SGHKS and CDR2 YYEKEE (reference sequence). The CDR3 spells CASSGEQLYEQYF. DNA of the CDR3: TGTGCCAGCAGCGGGGAACAGCTGTACGAGCAGTACTTT.

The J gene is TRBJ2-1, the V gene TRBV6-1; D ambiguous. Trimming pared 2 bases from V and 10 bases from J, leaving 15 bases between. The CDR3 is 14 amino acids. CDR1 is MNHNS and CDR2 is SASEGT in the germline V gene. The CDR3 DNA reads TGTGCCAGCAGTGAAACGGGTGCACTGGGGGAGCAGTTCTTC. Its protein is CASSETGALGEQFF.

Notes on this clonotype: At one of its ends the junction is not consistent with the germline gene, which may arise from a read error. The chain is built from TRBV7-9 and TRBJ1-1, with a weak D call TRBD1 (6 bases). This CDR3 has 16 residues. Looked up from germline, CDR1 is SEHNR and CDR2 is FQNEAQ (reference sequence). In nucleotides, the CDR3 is TGTGCCAGGAGCTTAGGCGGCAGGGGCATGAACACTGAAGCTTTCTTT. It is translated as CARSLGGRGMNTEAFF.

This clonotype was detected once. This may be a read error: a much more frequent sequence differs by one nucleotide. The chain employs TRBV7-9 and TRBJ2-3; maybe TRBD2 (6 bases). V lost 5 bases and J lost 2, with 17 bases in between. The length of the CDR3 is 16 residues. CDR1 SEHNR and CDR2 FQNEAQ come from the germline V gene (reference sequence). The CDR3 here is CASSLSSCGATDTQYF. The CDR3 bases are TGTGCCAGCAGCCTTAGTAGTTGCGGGGCCACAGATACGCAGTATTTT. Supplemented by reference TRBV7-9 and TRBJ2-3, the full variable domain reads DTGVSQNPRHKITKRGQNVTFRCDPISEHNRLYWYRQTLGQGPEFLTYFQNEAQLEKSRLLSDRFSAERPKGSFSTLEIQRTEQGDSAMYLCASSLSSCGATDTQYFGPGTRLTVL.

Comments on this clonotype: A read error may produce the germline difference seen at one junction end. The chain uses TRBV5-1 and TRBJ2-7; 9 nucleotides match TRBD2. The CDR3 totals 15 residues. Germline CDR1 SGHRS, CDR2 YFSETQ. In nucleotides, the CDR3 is TGCGCCAGCAGCCTGACTAGCGGACTTACCTACGAGCAGCACTTC. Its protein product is CASSLTSGLTYEQHF.

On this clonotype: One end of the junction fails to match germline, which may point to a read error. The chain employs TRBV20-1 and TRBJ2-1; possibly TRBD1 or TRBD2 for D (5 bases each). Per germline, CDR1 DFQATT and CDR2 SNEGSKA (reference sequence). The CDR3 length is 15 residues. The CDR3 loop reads CNLAPARRDHNEQFF. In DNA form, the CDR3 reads TGCAATCTCGCCCCCGCACGTAGGGACCACAATGAGCAGTTCTTT.

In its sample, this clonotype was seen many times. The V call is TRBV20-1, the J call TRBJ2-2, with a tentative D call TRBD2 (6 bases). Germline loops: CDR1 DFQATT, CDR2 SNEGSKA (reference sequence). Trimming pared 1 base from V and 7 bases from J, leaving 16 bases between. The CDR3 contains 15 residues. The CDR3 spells CSARGGWREHGELFF. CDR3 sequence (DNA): TGCAGTGCTAGAGGGGGCTGGCGGGAACACGGGGAGCTGTTTTTT.

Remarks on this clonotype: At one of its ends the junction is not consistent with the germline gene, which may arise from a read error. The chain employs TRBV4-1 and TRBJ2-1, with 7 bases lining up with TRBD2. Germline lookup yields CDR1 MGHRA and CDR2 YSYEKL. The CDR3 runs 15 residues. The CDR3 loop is CVSSGKLDLANEQFF. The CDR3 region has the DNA TGCGTCAGCAGCGGGAAGTTGGACCTGGCCAATGAACAGTTCTTC.

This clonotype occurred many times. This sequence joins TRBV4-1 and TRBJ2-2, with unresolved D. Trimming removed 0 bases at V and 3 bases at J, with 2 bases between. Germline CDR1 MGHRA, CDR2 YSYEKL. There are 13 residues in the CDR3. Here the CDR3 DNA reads TGCGCCAGCAGCCAAGAGTACACCGGGGAGCTGTTTTTT. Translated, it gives CASSQEYTGELFF.

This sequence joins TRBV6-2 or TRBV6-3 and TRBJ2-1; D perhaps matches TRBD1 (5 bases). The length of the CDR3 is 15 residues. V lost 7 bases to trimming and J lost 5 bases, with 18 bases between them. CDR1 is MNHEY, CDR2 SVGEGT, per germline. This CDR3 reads CASNRSGAWDNEQFF. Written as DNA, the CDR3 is TGTGCCAGCAATCGCTCTGGGGCGTGGGACAATGAGCAGTTCTTC.

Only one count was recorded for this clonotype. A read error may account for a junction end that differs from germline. CDR3 protein: CSIILSDRGSYEQYF. The CDR3, as DNA: TGCAGCATTATACTGTCGGACAGGGGATCCTACGAACAGTACTTC. V gene TRBV29-1 combines with J gene TRBJ2-7; TRBD1 matches 9 bases. This CDR3 is built from 15 residues. CDR1 is SQVTM and CDR2 is ANQGSEA in the germline V gene.

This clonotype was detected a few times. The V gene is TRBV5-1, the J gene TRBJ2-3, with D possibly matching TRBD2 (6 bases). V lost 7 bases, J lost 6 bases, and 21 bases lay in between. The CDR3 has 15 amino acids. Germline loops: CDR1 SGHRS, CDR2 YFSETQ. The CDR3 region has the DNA TGCGCCAGCTGGTCGAGTCCGGGAGCTGTCGATACGCAGTATTTT. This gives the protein CASWSSPGAVDTQYF.

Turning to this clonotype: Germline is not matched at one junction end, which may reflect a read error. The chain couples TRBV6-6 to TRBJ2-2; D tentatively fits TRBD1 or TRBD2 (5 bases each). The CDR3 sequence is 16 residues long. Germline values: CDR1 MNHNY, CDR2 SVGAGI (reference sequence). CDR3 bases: TGTGCCAGCAATGATCGATCGAGCTCTGGGGCCGGGGAGCTGTTGTTT. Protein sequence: CASNDRSSSGAGELLF.